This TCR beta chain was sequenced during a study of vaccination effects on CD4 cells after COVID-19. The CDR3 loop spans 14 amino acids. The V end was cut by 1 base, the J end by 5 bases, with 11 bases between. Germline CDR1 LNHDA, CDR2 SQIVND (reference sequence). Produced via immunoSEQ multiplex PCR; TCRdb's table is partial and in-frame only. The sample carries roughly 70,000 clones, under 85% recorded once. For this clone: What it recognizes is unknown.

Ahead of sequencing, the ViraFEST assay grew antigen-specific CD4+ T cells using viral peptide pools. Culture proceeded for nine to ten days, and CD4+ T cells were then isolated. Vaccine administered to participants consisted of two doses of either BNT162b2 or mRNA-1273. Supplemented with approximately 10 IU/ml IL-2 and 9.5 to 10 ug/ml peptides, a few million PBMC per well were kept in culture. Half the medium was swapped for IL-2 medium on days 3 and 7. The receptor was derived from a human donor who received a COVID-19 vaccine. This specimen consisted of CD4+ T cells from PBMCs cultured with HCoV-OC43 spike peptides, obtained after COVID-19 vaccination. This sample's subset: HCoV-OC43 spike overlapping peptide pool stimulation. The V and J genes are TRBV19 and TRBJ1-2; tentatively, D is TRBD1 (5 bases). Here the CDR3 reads CASSIGPGTYGYTF. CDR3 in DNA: TGTGCCAGTAGTATAGGCCCAGGGACTTATGGCTACACCTTC.